This TCR beta chain was sequenced for a study of control samples from healthy donors and cancer patients. Libraries were prepared by immunoSEQ multiplex PCR; TCRdb keeps only in-frame clonotypes and omits some of them. The repertoire holds about 410,000 clones, with around 90% as singletons. Germline V gene lookup returns CDR1 SGHDT and CDR2 YYEEEE. The CDR3 length is 16 residues. With 4 bases clipped from V and 2 bases from J, the junction kept 4 bases outside the gene matches. The clonotype originates from a man aged 40-55 years with head and neck cancer. V is TRBV5-6 and J is TRBJ2-2; 11 bases map to TRBD1. Source material: PBMCs. The CDR3 DNA reads TGTGCCAGCAGCCCGGACAGGGGGCCAAACACCGGGGAGCTGTTTTTT. It translates to CASSPDRGPNTGELFF.